The 10 T cell receptor beta chains listed next were all sequenced from one sample in a study of immune evolution from preneoplasia to lung adenocarcinoma. Measured with immunoSEQ multiplex PCR; TCRdb has only the in-frame clones, and not every one. The sample has around 3,500 clones; roughly four fifths are singletons. Material for sequencing was FFPE lung adenocarcinoma in situ tissue. Receptors were obtained from a person aged 55-85 years with lung adenocarcinoma.

CDR3 DNA sequence: TGTGCCAGCAGTTTGGCCGGGACAGGGGTTGGTGGCTACACCTTC. This encodes CASSLAGTGVGGYTF. This chain connects TRBV28 to TRBJ1-2, with 10 bases aligning to TRBD1. Trimming took 3 bases from V and 7 from J; bases not matched to a gene: 8. This CDR3 contains 15 residues. The germline V gene has CDR1 MDHEN and CDR2 SYDVKM.

This clone is a singleton in its sample. The chain carries TRBV10-3 and TRBJ2-1; TRBD2 aligns across 8 bases. V gave up 0 bases and J gave up 3 bases; unmatched junction bases: 7. The CDR3 length is 17 residues. Germline V gene sequence: CDR1 ENHRY, CDR2 SYGVKD. The DNA for the CDR3 is TGTGCCATCAGTGAGTCTGGCGGGGGGCGAATCTACAATGAGCAGTTCTTC. Protein product: CAISESGGGRIYNEQFF.

The genes are TRBV27 and TRBJ1-3; no clear D gene. V lost 1 base to trimming and J lost 0 bases, with 13 bases between them. The CDR3 covers 17 residues. The germline CDR1 and CDR2 sequences are MNHEY and SMNVEV (reference sequence). CDR3 loop: CASSLYPPGSSGNTIYF. CDR3 nucleotide sequence: TGTGCCAGCAGTTTATACCCCCCTGGTAGCTCTGGAAACACCATATATTTT.

The chain has TRBV19 and TRBJ2-3; possibly TRBD1 or TRBD2 for D (6 bases each). The V gene lost 5 bases and the J gene lost 0 bases, with 12 bases spanning the gap. CDR1 is LNHDA, CDR2 SQIVND, per germline (reference sequence). The CDR3 has 15 amino acids. The CDR3 DNA reads TGTGCCAGTAGTGGGAGGACAGCTAGCACAGATACGCAGTATTTT. It is translated as CASSGRTASTDTQYF. The variable domain in full, completed from reference TRBV19 and TRBJ2-3, reads DGGITQSPKYLFRKEGQNVTLSCEQNLNHDAMYWYRQDPGQGLRLIYYSQIVNDFQKGDIAEGYSVSREKKESFPLTVTSAQKNPTAFYLCASSGRTASTDTQYFGPGTRLTVL.

Only one count was recorded for this clone. V usage is TRBV6-1 and J usage is TRBJ2-5; D possibly corresponds to TRBD2 (6 bases). Germline CDR1 reads MNHNS; CDR2 reads SASEGT. The CDR3 has 15 residues. V lost 4 bases, J lost 0 bases, and 12 bases lay in between. This chain's CDR3 is CASSGGGGYQETQYF. CDR3 DNA: TGTGCCAGCAGTGGGGGTGGGGGGTACCAAGAGACCCAGTACTTC.

This chain joins TRBV6-1 and TRBJ1-1; a possible D gene is TRBD1 (5 bases). Germline V CDR1 and CDR2: MNHNS, SASEGT. Trimming removed 7 bases from V and 3 bases from J, with 18 bases in between. The CDR3 sequence is 15 residues long. CDR3 protein: CASIRMGGVDTEAFF. The CDR3 coding sequence is TGTGCCAGCATCAGAATGGGGGGGGTAGACACTGAAGCTTTCTTT.

The genes are TRBV2 and TRBJ2-2; D may be TRBD2 (5 bases). The CDR3 extends over 16 amino acids. V shed 1 base and J shed 4 bases, with 13 bases lying between them. The germline CDR1 and CDR2 sequences are SNHLY and FYNNEI. The chain's CDR3 is CASSEDGTRGTGELFF. As DNA, the CDR3 is TGTGCCAGCAGTGAAGACGGAACCCGGGGCACCGGGGAGCTGTTTTTT.

This chain uses TRBV7-9 with TRBJ2-1; D perhaps matches TRBD2 (5 bases). Per the germline V gene, CDR1 is SEHNR and CDR2 is FQNEAQ (reference sequence). CDR3 length equals 13 residues. The V end was cut by 1 base, the J end by 8 bases, with 9 bases between. The DNA of the CDR3 is TGTGCCAGCAGCTTAGTAGGGAGCGATGAGCAGTTCTTC. It encodes CASSLVGSDEQFF.

V gene TRBV5-1 combines with J gene TRBJ2-5; 7 bases fit TRBD2. Germline V lookup: CDR1 SGHRS, CDR2 YFSETQ. The CDR3 spans 14 residues. Losses at the gene ends were 7 bases for V and 3 bases for J; bases not matched to a gene: 9. The CDR3 DNA is TGCGCCAGCGGGAGGGAGGGCCTAAAAGAGACCCAGTACTTC. This gives the protein CASGREGLKETQYF.

This clone is a singleton in its sample. The genes are TRBV7-8 and TRBJ2-5; 8 bases fit TRBD2. From germline, CDR1 is SGHVS and CDR2 FQNEAQ. J lost 9 bases, V lost 5 bases, and 17 bases had no gene match. CDR3 size: 16 residues. The CDR3 bases are TGTGCCAGCAGCCAACGAGAAGGGACTAGTGGAGGGGCCCAGTACTTC. Residues: CASSQREGTSGGAQYF.